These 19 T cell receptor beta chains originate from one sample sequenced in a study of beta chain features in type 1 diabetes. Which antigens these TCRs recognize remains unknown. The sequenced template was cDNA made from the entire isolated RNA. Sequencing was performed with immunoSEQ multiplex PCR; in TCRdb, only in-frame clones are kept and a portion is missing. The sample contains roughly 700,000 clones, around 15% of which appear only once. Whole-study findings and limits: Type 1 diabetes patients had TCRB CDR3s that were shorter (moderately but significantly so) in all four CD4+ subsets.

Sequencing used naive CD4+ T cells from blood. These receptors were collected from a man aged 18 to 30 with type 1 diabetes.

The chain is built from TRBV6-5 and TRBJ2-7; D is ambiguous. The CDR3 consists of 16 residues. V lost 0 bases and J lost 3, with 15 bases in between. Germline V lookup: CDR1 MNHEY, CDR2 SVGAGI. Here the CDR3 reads CASSYSVPERNYEQYF. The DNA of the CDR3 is TGTGCCAGCAGTTACTCTGTCCCTGAGCGAAACTACGAGCAGTACTTC.

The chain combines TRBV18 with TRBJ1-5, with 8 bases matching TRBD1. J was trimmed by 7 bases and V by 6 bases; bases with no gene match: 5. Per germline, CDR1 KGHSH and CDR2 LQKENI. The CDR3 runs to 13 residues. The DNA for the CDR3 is TGTGCCAGCTCCCGGACAGGGAACCAGCCCCAGCATTTT. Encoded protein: CASSRTGNQPQHF.

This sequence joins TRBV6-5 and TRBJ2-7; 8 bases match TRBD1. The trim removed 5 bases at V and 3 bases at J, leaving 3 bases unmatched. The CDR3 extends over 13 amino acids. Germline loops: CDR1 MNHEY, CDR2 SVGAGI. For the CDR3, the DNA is TGTGCCAGCAGTGGGGGGACAGGCTACGAGCAGTACTTC. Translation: CASSGGTGYEQYF.

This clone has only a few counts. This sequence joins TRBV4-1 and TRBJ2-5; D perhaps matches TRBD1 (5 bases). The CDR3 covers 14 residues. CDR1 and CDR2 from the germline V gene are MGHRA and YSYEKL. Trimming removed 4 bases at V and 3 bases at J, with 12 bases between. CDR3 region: CASSPEAREETQYF. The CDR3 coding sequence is TGCGCCAGCAGCCCCGAGGCCAGGGAAGAGACCCAGTACTTC.

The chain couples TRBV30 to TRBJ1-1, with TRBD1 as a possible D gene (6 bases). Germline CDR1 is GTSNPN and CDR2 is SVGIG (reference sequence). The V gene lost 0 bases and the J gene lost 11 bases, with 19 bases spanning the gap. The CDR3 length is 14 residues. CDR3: CAWSVFFGGASAFF. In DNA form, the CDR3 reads TGTGCCTGGAGTGTCTTTTTTGGGGGCGCGTCCGCTTTCTTT.

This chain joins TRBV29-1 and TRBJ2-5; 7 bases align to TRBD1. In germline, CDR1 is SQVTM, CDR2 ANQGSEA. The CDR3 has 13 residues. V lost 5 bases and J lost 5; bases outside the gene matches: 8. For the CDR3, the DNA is TGCAGCGTTCGACAGGGATTAGGGGAGACCCAGTACTTC. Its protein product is CSVRQGLGETQYF. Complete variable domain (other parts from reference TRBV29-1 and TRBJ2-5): SAVISQKPSRDICQRGTSLTIQCQVDSQVTMMFWYRQQPGQSLTLIATANQGSEATYESGFVIDKFPISRPNLTFSTLTVSNMSPEDSSIYLCSVRQGLGETQYFGPGTRLLVL.

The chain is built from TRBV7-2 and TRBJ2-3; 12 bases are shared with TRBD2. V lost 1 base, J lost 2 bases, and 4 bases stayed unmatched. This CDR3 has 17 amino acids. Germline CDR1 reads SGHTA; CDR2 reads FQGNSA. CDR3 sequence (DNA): TGTGCCAGCAGCTTAGGCGGACTAGCGGGGACCACAGATACGCAGTATTTT. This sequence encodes CASSLGGLAGTTDTQYF.

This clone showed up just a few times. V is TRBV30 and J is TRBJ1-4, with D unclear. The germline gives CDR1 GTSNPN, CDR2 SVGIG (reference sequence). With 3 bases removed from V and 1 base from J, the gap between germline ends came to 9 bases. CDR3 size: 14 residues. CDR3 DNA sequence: TGTGCCTGGAGCCTAGTAAGAACTAATGAAAAACTGTTTTTT. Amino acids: CAWSLVRTNEKLFF.

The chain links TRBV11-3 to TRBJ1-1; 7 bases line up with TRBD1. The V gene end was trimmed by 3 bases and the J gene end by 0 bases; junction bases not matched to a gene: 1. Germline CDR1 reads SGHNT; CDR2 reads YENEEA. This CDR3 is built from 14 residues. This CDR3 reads CASSFGTVNTEAFF. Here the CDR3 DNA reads TGTGCCAGCAGCTTCGGGACAGTGAACACTGAAGCTTTCTTT. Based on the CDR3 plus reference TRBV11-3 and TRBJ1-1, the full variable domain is EAGVVQSPRYKIIEKKQPVAFWCNPISGHNTLYWYLQNLGQGPELLIRYENEEAVDDSQLPKDRFSAERLKGVDSTLKIQPAELGDSAVYLCASSFGTVNTEAFFGQGTRLTVV.

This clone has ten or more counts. CDR3 loop: CASSPRRTDTQYF. The CDR3 DNA sequence: TGTGCCAGCAGTCCCAGGCGCACAGATACGCAGTATTTT. The rearrangement uses TRBV28 and TRBJ2-3; D not resolved. Germline CDR1 reads MDHEN; CDR2 reads SYDVKM. The CDR3 totals 13 residues. Trimming took off 5 bases at V and 1 base at J, with 7 bases between the two ends.

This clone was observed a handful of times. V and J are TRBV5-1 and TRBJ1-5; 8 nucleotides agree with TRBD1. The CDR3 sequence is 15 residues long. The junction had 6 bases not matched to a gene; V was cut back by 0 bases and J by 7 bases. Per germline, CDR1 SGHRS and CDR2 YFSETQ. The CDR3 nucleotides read TGCGCCAGCAGCTTGGGGACAGGGACGCCGCAGCCCCAGCATTTT. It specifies CASSLGTGTPQPQHF. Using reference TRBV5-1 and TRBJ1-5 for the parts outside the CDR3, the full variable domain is KAGVTQTPRYLIKTRGQQVTLSCSPISGHRSVSWYQQTPGQGLQFLFEYFSETQRNKGNFPGRFSGRQFSNSRSEMNVSTLELGDSALYLCASSLGTGTPQPQHFGDGTRLSIL.

CDR3 region: CASSQGRIAGTTAEAFF. CDR3 in DNA: TGCGCCAGCAGCCAAGGTAGAATCGCAGGGACCACGGCTGAAGCTTTCTTT. The chain combines TRBV4-1 with TRBJ1-1, with D possibly being TRBD1 (5 bases). The CDR3 is 17 residues long. Trimming took 1 base from V and 6 from J, leaving 21 bases between them. The germline CDR1 and CDR2 sequences are MGHRA and YSYEKL.

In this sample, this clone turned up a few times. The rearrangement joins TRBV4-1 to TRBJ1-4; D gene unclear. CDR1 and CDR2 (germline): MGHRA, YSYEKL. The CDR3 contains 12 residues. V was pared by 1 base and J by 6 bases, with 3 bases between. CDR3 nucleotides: TGCGCCAGCAGCCAAGCTTATGAAAAACTGTTTTTT. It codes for CASSQAYEKLFF.

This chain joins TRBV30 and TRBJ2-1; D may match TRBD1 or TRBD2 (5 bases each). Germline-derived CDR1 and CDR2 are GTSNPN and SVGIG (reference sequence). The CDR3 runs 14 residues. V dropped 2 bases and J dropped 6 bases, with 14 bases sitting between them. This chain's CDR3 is CAWSYGTGPNEQFF. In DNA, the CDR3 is TGTGCCTGGAGTTACGGAACGGGGCCCAATGAGCAGTTCTTC.

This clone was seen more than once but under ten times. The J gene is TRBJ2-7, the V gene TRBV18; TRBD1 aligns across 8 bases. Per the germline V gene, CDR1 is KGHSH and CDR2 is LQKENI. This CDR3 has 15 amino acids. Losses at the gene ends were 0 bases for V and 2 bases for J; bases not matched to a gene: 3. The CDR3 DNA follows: TGTGCCAGCTCACCACCGATGGGACAGGCCTACGAGCAGTACTTC. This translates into CASSPPMGQAYEQYF.

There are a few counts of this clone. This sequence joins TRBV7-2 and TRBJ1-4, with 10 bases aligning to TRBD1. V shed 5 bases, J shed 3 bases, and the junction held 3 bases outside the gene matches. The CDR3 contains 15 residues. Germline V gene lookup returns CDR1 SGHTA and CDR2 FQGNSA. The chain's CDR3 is CASSATGGPNEKLFF. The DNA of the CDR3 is TGTGCCAGCAGCGCGACAGGGGGCCCTAATGAAAAACTGTTTTTT.

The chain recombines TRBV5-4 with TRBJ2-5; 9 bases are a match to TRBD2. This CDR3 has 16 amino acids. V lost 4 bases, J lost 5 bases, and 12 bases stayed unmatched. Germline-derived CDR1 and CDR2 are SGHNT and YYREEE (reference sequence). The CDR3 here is CASSRLLSGGGETQYF. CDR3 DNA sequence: TGTGCCAGCAGCCGCCTCCTTAGCGGGGGCGGGGAGACCCAGTACTTC.

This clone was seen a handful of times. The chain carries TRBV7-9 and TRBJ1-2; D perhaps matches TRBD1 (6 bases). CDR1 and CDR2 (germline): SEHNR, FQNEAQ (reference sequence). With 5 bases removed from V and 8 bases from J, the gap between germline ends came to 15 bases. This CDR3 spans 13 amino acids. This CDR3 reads CASSPVTGYGYTF. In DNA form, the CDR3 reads TGTGCCAGCAGCCCGGTGACAGGCTACGGCTACACCTTC.

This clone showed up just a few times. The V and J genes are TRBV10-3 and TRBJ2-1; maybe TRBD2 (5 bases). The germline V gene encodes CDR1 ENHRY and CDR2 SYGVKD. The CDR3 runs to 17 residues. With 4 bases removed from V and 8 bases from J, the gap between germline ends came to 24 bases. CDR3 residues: CAISAERLDDDVDEQFF. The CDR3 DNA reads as TGTGCCATCAGTGCTGAGCGGCTAGATGATGATGTGGATGAGCAGTTCTTC.